This T cell receptor (beta chain) was captured by sequencing in a study of cytomegalovirus exposure and HLA in healthy donors. Study-level information: Across a few hundred genotyped donors, about 86% landed in the Caucasian-associated ancestry cluster.

With respect to this clone: No antigen is known for it.

Study findings and constraints: In a later analysis, most CMV-associated TCR beta chains appeared HLA-restricted. A later analysis by the authors found several of the most significant clusters apparently linked to common viral pathogens. Earlier results showed most TCR beta V segments being productive about 90% or about 30% of the time.

PCR primers comprised 60 Vbeta and 13 Jbeta primers. The data were produced by immunoSEQ multiplex PCR, yet TCRdb's version contains in-frame clones alone and is incomplete. The data contain roughly 140,000 clones, roughly 76% of them singletons. CDR1 is LNHDA, CDR2 SQIVND, per germline (reference sequence). The V end was cut by 5 bases, the J end by 2 bases, with 12 bases between. The CDR3 spans 14 residues. The chain uses TRBV19 and TRBJ2-5; D is perhaps TRBD1 (5 bases). The origin of this receptor is a man aged 18 to 35 in good health and CMV-seronegative. The sample taken for sequencing was PBMCs. CDR3 region: CASSLQGGQETQYF. The CDR3 coding sequence is TGTGCCAGTAGTCTGCAGGGTGGTCAAGAGACCCAGTACTTC. The variable domain in full, with the rest retrieved from reference TRBV19 and TRBJ2-5, is DGGITQSPKYLFRKEGQNVTLSCEQNLNHDAMYWYRQDPGQGLRLIYYSQIVNDFQKGDIAEGYSVSREKKESFPLTVTSAQKNPTAFYLCASSLQGGQETQYFGPGTRLLVL.